Presented here are 13 T cell receptor beta chains from one specimen sequenced in a study of PD-1 blockade in classical Hodgkin lymphoma. Assay used: immunoSEQ multiplex PCR; TCRdb lists only in-frame clones, some missing. The sample includes 90,000 to 130,000 clones, about 88% of them seen just once. Relapse after autologous stem cell transplantation occurred in every patient, and brentuximab vedotin exposure varied. The input for sequencing was peripheral blood mononuclear cells (PBMCs), taken before the second cycle of nivolumab. The receptors come from a human donor with classical Hodgkin lymphoma.

This clone has a handful of counts. CDR3 sequence reads: CASSLSQGAQTQYF. Written as DNA, the CDR3 is TGTGCCAGCAGCTTAAGCCAGGGGGCTCAAACGCAGTATTTT. The rearrangement uses TRBV11-3 and TRBJ2-3, with TRBD1 matching over 8 bases. V trimming: 2 bases; J trimming: 9 bases; junction bases outside the gene matches: 7. The germline CDR1 and CDR2 sequences are SGHNT and YENEEA. The CDR3 is 14 residues long.

The chain links TRBV11-2 to TRBJ2-7; D gene unclear. This CDR3 spans 14 amino acids. The V end was cut by 11 bases, the J end by 3 bases, with 20 bases between. CDR1 SGHAT and CDR2 FQNNGV come from the germline V gene. CDR3 DNA sequence: TGTGCCGGCAACTCAGGAAATGGGTTCTACGAGCAGTACTTC. Its translation: CAGNSGNGFYEQYF.

This clone was recorded once. The chain couples TRBV2 to TRBJ2-5; no clear D. V lost 3 bases and J lost 3, with 8 bases in between. Germline lookup yields CDR1 SNHLY and CDR2 FYNNEI. This CDR3 region has 13 residues. Here the CDR3 DNA reads TGTGCCAGCAGTGACCAATTTAAAGAGACCCAGTACTTC. As protein: CASSDQFKETQYF.

The gene calls are TRBV29-1 and TRBJ2-7, with D unresolved. Germline CDR1 reads SQVTM; CDR2 reads ANQGSEA. The CDR3 sequence is 12 residues long. The V end lost 7 bases, the J end lost 2 bases, and 12 bases lay between the germline ends. The CDR3 is CSEVAWAYEQYF. The CDR3 bases are TGCAGCGAGGTTGCGTGGGCCTACGAGCAGTACTTC.

This chain uses TRBV7-9 with TRBJ2-3; TRBD2 is a possible D gene (6 bases). Looked up from germline, CDR1 is SEHNR and CDR2 is FQNEAQ (reference sequence). Trimming pared 2 bases from V and 1 base from J, leaving 16 bases between. This CDR3 region has 17 residues. The CDR3 region is CASSLSLSGGGTDTQYF. CDR3 nucleotides: TGTGCCAGCAGCTTATCCCTCAGCGGCGGGGGCACAGATACGCAGTATTTT. The whole variable domain, remainder taken from reference TRBV7-9 and TRBJ2-3, is DTGVSQNPRHKITKRGQNVTFRCDPISEHNRLYWYRQTLGQGPEFLTYFQNEAQLEKSRLLSDRFSAERPKGSFSTLEIQRTEQGDSAMYLCASSLSLSGGGTDTQYFGPGTRLTVL.

The chain recombines TRBV11-2 with TRBJ2-7; unclear D gene. Germline loops: CDR1 SGHAT, CDR2 FQNNGV. V was shortened by 5 bases and J by 13 bases, with 18 bases between the two germline ends. This CDR3 has 12 amino acids. In nucleotides, the CDR3 is TGTGCCAGCAGCCCACCTTCCCCTTTAATCTACTTC. As protein: CASSPPSPLIYF. Full variable domain (missing parts from reference TRBV11-2 and TRBJ2-7): EAGVAQSPRYKIIEKRQSVAFWCNPISGHATLYWYQQILGQGPKLLIQFQNNGVVDDSQLPKDRFSAERLKGVDSTLKIQPAKLEDSAVYLCASSPPSPLIYFGPGTRLTVT.

This clone was counted a single time. The V gene is TRBV4-2, the J gene TRBJ2-2; D is ambiguous. The CDR3 consists of 13 residues. Germline V gives CDR1 LGHNA, CDR2 YNFKEQ. V was trimmed by 0 bases and J by 5 bases, leaving 4 bases between them. CDR3 region: CASSQDGTGELFF. The CDR3 DNA reads TGTGCCAGCAGCCAAGACGGGACCGGGGAGCTGTTTTTT.

The chain is built from TRBV6-1 and TRBJ2-3; D is unresolved. Trimming stripped 6 bases from V and 4 bases from J, with 17 bases between. Germline V gives CDR1 MNHNS, CDR2 SASEGT. This CDR3 spans 15 amino acids. The CDR3 DNA reads as TGTGCCAGCAGCCCCGGGCCGAATACGGCAGATACGCAGTATTTT. Its protein is CASSPGPNTADTQYF.

V usage is TRBV7-9 and J usage is TRBJ1-1; D remains unclear. V dropped 2 bases and J dropped 0 bases, with 7 bases sitting between them. This CDR3 contains 14 residues. Germline V gene sequence: CDR1 SEHNR, CDR2 FQNEAQ (reference sequence). CDR3 sequence: CASSLKSMNTEAFF. The CDR3 region has the DNA TGTGCCAGCAGCTTAAAGAGTATGAACACTGAAGCTTTCTTT.

The chain links TRBV7-2 to TRBJ2-5, with TRBD2 matching 8 bases. Germline V gene sequence: CDR1 SGHTA, CDR2 FQGNSA. V trimming: 0 bases; J trimming: 0 bases; junction bases outside the gene matches: 3. This CDR3 spans 16 amino acids. CDR3 sequence reads: CASSLAAGAYQETQYF. For the CDR3, the DNA is TGTGCCAGCAGCTTAGCAGCGGGAGCGTACCAAGAGACCCAGTACTTC.

The gene calls are TRBV4-1 and TRBJ2-5, with TRBD2 matching over 11 bases. With V trimmed by 4 bases and J by 5 bases, 9 bases remained unmatched. The germline gives CDR1 MGHRA, CDR2 YSYEKL. The CDR3 has 16 amino acids. For the CDR3, the DNA is TGCGCCAGCAGCCCACTTACTAGCGGGAGTTTCGAGACCCAGTACTTC. This codes for CASSPLTSGSFETQYF.

This clone was detected only once. At one of its ends the junction is not consistent with the germline gene, which may arise from a read error. V usage is TRBV2 and J usage is TRBJ2-1; 7 bases fit TRBD2. Germline V CDR1 and CDR2: SNHLY, FYNNEI. This CDR3 has 12 residues. CDR3 in DNA: TGTGCCAGCAGTGGGGACTACACTGAGCAGTTCTTC. Translation: CASSGDYTEQFF.

This chain joins TRBV7-9 and TRBJ1-2; TRBD1 might be the D (6 bases). The V end was cut by 4 bases, the J end by 6 bases, with 24 bases between. CDR1 is SEHNR and CDR2 is FQNEAQ in the germline V gene (reference sequence). The CDR3 extends over 17 amino acids. The CDR3 here is CASSSLPVGTFANGYTF. Here the CDR3 DNA reads TGTGCCAGCAGCTCCCTCCCCGTCGGGACATTTGCCAATGGCTACACCTTC.